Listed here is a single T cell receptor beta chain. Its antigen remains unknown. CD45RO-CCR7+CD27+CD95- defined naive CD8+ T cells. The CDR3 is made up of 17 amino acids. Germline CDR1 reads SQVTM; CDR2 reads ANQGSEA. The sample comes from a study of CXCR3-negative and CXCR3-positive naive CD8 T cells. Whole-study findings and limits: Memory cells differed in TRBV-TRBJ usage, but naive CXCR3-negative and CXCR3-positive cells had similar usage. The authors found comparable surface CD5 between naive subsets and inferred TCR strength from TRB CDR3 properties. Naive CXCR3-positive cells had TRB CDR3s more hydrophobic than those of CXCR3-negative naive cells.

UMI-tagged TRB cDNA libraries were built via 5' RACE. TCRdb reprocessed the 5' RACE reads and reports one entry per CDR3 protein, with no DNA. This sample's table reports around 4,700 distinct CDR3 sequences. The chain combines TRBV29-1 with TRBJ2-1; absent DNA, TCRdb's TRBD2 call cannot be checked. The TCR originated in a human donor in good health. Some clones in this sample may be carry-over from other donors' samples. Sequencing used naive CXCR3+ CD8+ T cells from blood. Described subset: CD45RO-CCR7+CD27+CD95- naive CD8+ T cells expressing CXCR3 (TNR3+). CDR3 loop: CSGTGRTSGSGYNEQFF.